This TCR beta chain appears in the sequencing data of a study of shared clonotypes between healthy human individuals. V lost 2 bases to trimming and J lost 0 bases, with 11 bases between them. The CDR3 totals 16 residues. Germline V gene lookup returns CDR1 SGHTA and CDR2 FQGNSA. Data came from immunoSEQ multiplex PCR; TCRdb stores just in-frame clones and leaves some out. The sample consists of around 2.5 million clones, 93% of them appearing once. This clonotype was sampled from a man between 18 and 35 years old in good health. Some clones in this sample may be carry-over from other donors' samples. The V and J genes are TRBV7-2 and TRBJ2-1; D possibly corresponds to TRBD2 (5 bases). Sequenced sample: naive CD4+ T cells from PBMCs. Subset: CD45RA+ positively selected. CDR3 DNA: TGTGCCAGCAGCTTATCTCTAGCCAGCTCCTACAATGAGCAGTTCTTC. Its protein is CASSLSLASSYNEQFF.